These 14 T cell receptor beta chains originate from one sample sequenced in a study of shared T cell receptors in the human thymus. Profiled with immunoSEQ multiplex PCR; TCRdb holds only in-frame clones, not every one. The data hold 540,000 or so clones, with around 82% observed a single time. In addition, the sample was reused for a study of human thymus T cells.

The sequencing input was thymocytes. The origin of the receptors is a boy younger than two with a congenital heart defect.

This clone came up a few times. This rearrangement joins TRBV5-4 to TRBJ2-7, with TRBD2 matching 11 bases. This CDR3 has 17 amino acids. The germline V gene encodes CDR1 SGHNT and CDR2 YYREEE (reference sequence). V was pared by 0 bases and J by 4 bases, with 9 bases of the junction left unmatched. The chain's CDR3 is CASSLGLAGTQGYEQYF. For the CDR3, the DNA is TGTGCCAGCAGCTTGGGACTAGCGGGAACTCAAGGGTACGAGCAGTACTTC.

This clone has a handful of counts. Within the sample, other DNA sequences also encode this same CDR3. V is TRBV5-4 and J is TRBJ2-7, with 7 bases identical to TRBD2. This CDR3 is built from 14 residues. Trimming cost V 2 bases and J 0 bases; bases outside gene matches: 2. The germline gives CDR1 SGHNT, CDR2 YYREEE (reference sequence). The CDR3 protein is CASSLGGSSYEQYF. The CDR3 nucleotides are TGTGCCAGCAGCTTAGGCGGGAGCTCCTACGAGCAGTACTTC.

The chain carries TRBV25-1 and TRBJ2-7, with 11 bases lining up with TRBD2. There are 18 residues in the CDR3. CDR1 is MGHDK, CDR2 SYGVNS, per germline. The V gene end was trimmed by 3 bases and the J gene end by 2 bases; junction bases not matched to a gene: 12. Written as DNA, the CDR3 is TGTGCCAGCAGTGAGGCTAGCGGGAGGCCTTACTCTCCCTACGAGCAGTACTTC. It translates to CASSEASGRPYSPYEQYF.

V and J are TRBV27 and TRBJ1-4; D may be TRBD1 (6 bases). Trimming removed 2 bases from V and 5 bases from J, with 21 bases in between. The length of the CDR3 is 18 residues. Germline loops: CDR1 MNHEY, CDR2 SMNVEV (reference sequence). Here the CDR3 reads CASSLVPPRTVGNEKLFF. The CDR3 region has the DNA TGTGCCAGCAGTTTAGTCCCTCCGCGGACAGTTGGAAATGAAAAACTGTTTTTT.

The V gene is TRBV5-4, the J gene TRBJ2-1; TRBD2 might be the D (6 bases). The CDR3 is made up of 14 amino acids. The germline gives CDR1 SGHNT, CDR2 YYREEE (reference sequence). V shed 4 bases and J shed 2 bases, with 10 bases lying between them. The CDR3 nucleotides are TGTGCCAGCAGCGTAGCGGCCGCCTACAATGAGCAGTTCTTC. Translated: CASSVAAAYNEQFF.

V is TRBV9 and J is TRBJ2-5, with D possibly TRBD2 on 5 matching bases. The CDR3 sequence is 15 residues long. The V gene lost 0 bases and the J gene lost 3 bases, with 12 bases spanning the gap. Germline assignment: CDR1 SGDLS and CDR2 YYNGEE. CDR3 sequence (DNA): TGTGCCAGCAGCGTAGAAGGACGGGGAAAAGAGACCCAGTACTTC. The encoded protein is CASSVEGRGKETQYF.

The rearrangement uses TRBV4-2 and TRBJ2-5; tentatively, D is TRBD2 (5 bases). CDR3 length equals 18 residues. V was pared by 0 bases and J by 5 bases, with 22 bases between. Looked up from germline, CDR1 is LGHNA and CDR2 is YNFKEQ. CDR3: CASSQDPRAREGYETQYF. CDR3 bases: TGTGCCAGCAGCCAAGATCCTCGCGCACGGGAAGGGTATGAGACCCAGTACTTC.

V is TRBV4-3 and J is TRBJ2-1; 16 nucleotides align to TRBD2. The germline CDR1 and CDR2 sequences are LGHNA and YSLEER. The length of the CDR3 is 19 residues. V shed 4 bases, J shed 1 base, and the junction held 7 bases outside the gene matches. The CDR3 reads CASSLGLAGGPGSYNEQFF. The CDR3 DNA follows: TGCGCCAGCAGCCTGGGACTAGCGGGAGGGCCAGGGTCCTACAATGAGCAGTTCTTC.

The V and J genes are TRBV27 and TRBJ1-6; the match to TRBD1 covers 7 bases. The CDR3 spans 15 residues. The germline V gene encodes CDR1 MNHEY and CDR2 SMNVEV (reference sequence). J gave up 8 bases and V 3 bases, and 7 bases lay outside the gene matches. This CDR3 is CASSFRRDRYSPLHF. CDR3 DNA sequence: TGTGCCAGCAGTTTCCGCCGGGACAGATATTCACCCCTCCACTTT.

The chain recombines TRBV11-2 with TRBJ1-3, with 7 bases fitting TRBD1. The J segment lost 2 bases and the V segment lost 1 base, leaving 2 bases of the junction unmatched. The germline V gene has CDR1 SGHAT and CDR2 FQNNGV. CDR3 length: 15 residues. CDR3 DNA sequence: TGTGCCAGCAGCTTAGTGGGGACAGCTGGAAACACCATATATTTT. It specifies CASSLVGTAGNTIYF.

The chain uses TRBV25-1 and TRBJ1-2; D is unresolved. Trimming removed 4 bases at V and 0 bases at J, with 9 bases between. The CDR3 length is 14 residues. The germline gives CDR1 MGHDK, CDR2 SYGVNS. The CDR3 nucleotides are TGTGCCAGCAGTGGTCAGTCCTCTAACTATGGCTACACCTTC. It translates to CASSGQSSNYGYTF.

The genes are TRBV2 and TRBJ2-1; 7 bases map to TRBD2. The V gene end was trimmed by 6 bases and the J gene end by 4 bases; junction bases not matched to a gene: 12. The CDR3 sequence is 16 residues long. CDR1 is SNHLY, CDR2 FYNNEI, per germline. The CDR3 loop is CASSQRSSGRYNEQFF. CDR3 bases: TGTGCCAGCAGCCAAAGGTCTAGCGGAAGATACAATGAGCAGTTCTTC.

V gene TRBV5-1 combines with J gene TRBJ2-1; 11 nucleotides line up with TRBD2. The CDR3 covers 19 residues. In germline, CDR1 is SGHRS, CDR2 YFSETQ. Trimming removed 0 bases from V and 3 bases from J; junction bases left unmatched: 11. As DNA, the CDR3 is TGCGCCAGCAGCTTGGATGGGACTAGCGGCAGTCCCTACTACAATGAGCAGTTCTTC. Translated, it gives CASSLDGTSGSPYYNEQFF.

This chain joins TRBV11-2 and TRBJ2-4; TRBD2 aligns across 7 bases. CDR1 and CDR2 from the germline V gene are SGHAT and FQNNGV. The CDR3 sequence is 14 residues long. Losses at the gene ends were 4 bases for V and 6 bases for J; bases not matched to a gene: 6. The CDR3 sequence is CASSSRTSPNIQYF. In DNA, the CDR3 is TGTGCCAGCAGCTCGAGGACTAGTCCAAACATTCAGTACTTC.